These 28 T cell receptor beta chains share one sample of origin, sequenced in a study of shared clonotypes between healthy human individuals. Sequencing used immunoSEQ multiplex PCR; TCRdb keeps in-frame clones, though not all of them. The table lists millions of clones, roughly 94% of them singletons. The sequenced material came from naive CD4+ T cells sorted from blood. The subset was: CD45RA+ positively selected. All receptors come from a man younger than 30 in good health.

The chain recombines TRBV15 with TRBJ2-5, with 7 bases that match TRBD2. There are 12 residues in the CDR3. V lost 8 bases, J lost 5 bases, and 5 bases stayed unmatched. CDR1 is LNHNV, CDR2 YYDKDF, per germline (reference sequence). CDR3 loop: CATAREWETQYF. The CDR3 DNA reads TGTGCCACCGCGCGGGAGTGGGAGACCCAGTACTTC.

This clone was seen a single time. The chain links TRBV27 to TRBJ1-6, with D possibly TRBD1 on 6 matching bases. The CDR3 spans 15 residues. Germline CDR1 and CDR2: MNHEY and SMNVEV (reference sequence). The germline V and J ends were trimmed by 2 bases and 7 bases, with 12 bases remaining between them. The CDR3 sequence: CASSLQGKENSPLHF. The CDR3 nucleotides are TGTGCCAGCAGTTTACAGGGGAAGGAAAATTCACCCCTCCACTTT.

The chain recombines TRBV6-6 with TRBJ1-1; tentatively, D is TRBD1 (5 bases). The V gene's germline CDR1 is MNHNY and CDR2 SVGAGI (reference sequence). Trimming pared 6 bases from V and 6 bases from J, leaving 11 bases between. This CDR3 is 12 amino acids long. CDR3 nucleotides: TGTGCCAGCAGACGGGGGATTTCTGAAGCTTTCTTT. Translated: CASRRGISEAFF.

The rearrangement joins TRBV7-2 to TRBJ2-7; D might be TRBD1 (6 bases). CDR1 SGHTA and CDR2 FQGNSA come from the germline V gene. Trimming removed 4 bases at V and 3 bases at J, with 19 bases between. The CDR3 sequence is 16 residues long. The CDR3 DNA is TGTGCCAGCAGCTCTTTTGGACAGCCCTGGAGCTACGAGCAGTACTTC. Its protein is CASSSFGQPWSYEQYF.

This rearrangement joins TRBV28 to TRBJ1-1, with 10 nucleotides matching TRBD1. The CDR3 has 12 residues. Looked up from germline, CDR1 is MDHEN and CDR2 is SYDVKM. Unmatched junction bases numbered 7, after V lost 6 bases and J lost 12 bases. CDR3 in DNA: TGTGCCAGCAGACCCCGGACAGGGGGGACTTTCTTT. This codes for CASRPRTGGTFF.

CDR3: CASSLGDIVVEQFF. The CDR3, as DNA: TGTGCCAGCAGCTTAGGGGACATAGTGGTTGAGCAGTTCTTC. The rearrangement joins TRBV7-6 to TRBJ2-1, with TRBD1 as a possible D gene (6 bases). Germline CDR1 and CDR2: SGHVS and FNYEAQ. Between the trimmed V and J ends, which lost 1 base and 9 bases, there was a span of 13 bases. The CDR3 is 14 residues long.

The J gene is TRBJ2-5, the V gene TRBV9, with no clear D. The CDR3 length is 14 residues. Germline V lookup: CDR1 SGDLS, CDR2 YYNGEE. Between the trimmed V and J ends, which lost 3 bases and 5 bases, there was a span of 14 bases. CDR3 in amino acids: CASSGTRLSETQYF. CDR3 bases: TGTGCCAGCAGCGGAACCCGCTTGTCGGAGACCCAGTACTTC. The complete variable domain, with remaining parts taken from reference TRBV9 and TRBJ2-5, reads DSGVTQTPKHLITATGQRVTLRCSPRSGDLSVYWYQQSLDQGLQFLIQYYNGEERAKGNILERFSAQQFPDLHSELNLSSLELGDSALYFCASSGTRLSETQYFGPGTRLLVL.

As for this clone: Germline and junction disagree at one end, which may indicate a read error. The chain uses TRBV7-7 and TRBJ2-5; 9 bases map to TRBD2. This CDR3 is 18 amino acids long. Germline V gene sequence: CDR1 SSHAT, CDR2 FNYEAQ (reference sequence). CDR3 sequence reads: CASSLRSSGARLQETQYF. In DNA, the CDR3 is TGTGCTAGCAGCTTAAGGTCTAGCGGGGCAAGACTCCAAGAGACCCAGTACTTC.

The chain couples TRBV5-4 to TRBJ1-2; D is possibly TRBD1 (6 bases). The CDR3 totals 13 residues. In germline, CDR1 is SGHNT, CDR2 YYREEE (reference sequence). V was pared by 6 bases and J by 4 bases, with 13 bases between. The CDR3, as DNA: TGTGCCAGCACCCTATCAGGGGTCTATGGCTACACCTTC. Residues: CASTLSGVYGYTF.

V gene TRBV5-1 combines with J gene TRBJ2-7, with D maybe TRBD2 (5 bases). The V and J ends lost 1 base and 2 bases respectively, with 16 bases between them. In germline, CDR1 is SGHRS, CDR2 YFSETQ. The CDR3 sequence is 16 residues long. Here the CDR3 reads CASSLSPGKLTYEQYF. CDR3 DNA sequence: TGCGCCAGCAGCTTGTCCCCGGGAAAGCTGACCTACGAGCAGTACTTC.

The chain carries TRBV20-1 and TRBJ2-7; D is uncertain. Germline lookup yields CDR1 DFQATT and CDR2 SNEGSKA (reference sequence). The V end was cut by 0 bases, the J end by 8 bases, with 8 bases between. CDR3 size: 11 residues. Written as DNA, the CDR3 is TGCAGTGCTAGAGATAGTCTACAGCAGTACTTC. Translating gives CSARDSLQQYF.

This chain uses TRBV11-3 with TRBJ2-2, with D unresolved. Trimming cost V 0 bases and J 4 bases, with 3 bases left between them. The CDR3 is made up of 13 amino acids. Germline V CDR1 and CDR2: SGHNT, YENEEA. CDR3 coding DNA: TGTGCCAGCAGCTTAGAAAGCACCGGGGAGCTGTTTTTT. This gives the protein CASSLESTGELFF.

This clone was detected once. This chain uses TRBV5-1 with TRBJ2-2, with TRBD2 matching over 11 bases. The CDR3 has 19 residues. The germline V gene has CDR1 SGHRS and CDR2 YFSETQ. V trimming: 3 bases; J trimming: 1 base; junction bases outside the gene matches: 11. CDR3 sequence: CASSSRPTGLAVNTGELFF. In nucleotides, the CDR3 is TGCGCCAGCAGCTCGCGCCCCACGGGACTAGCGGTGAACACCGGGGAGCTGTTTTTT.

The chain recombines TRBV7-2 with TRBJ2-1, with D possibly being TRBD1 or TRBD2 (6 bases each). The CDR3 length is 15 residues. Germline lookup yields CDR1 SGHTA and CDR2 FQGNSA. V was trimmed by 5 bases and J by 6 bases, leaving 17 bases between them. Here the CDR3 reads CASSPPPSGANEQFF. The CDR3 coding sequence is TGTGCCAGCAGCCCACCCCCATCGGGGGCCAATGAGCAGTTCTTC. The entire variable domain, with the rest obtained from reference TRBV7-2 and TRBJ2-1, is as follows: GAGVSQSPSNKVTEKGKDVELRCDPISGHTALYWYRQSLGQGLEFLIYFQGNSAPDKSGLPSDRFSAERTGGSVSTLTIQRTQQEDSAVYLCASSPPPSGANEQFFGPGTRLTVL.

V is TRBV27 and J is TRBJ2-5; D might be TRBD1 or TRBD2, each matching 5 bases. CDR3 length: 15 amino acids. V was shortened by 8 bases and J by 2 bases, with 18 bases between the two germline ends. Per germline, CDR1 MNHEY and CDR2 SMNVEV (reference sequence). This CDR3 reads CASRIVEAGQETQYF. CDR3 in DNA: TGTGCCAGCCGTATAGTGGAGGCAGGGCAAGAGACCCAGTACTTC.

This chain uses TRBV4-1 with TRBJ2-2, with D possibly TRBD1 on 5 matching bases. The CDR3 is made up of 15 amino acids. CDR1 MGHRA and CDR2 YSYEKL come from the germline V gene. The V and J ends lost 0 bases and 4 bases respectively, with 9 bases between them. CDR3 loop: CASSQDPGITGELFF. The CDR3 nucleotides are TGCGCCAGCAGCCAAGATCCAGGGATCACCGGGGAGCTGTTTTTT.

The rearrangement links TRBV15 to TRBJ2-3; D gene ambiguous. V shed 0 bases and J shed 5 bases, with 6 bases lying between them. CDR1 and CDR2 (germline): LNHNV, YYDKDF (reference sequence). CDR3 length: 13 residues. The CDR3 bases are TGTGCCACCAGCAGAGATCAAGGAGATACGCAGTATTTT. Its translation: CATSRDQGDTQYF.

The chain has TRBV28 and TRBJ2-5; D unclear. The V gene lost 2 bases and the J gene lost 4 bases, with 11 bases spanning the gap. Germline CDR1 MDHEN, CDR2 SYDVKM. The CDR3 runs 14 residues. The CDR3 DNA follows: TGTGCCAGCAGTTTACTGGGCGGTAGAGAGACCCAGTACTTC. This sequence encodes CASSLLGGRETQYF.

In DNA form, the CDR3 reads TGTGCCAGCAGCTTAGATTTCAGCGGCCTCAATGAGCAGTTCTTC. This gives the protein CASSLDFSGLNEQFF. This rearrangement joins TRBV11-2 to TRBJ2-1, with D possibly TRBD2 on 5 matching bases. This CDR3 region has 15 residues. CDR1 is SGHAT and CDR2 is FQNNGV in the germline V gene. V lost 0 bases and J 6 bases, leaving 12 bases between the germline ends.

The CDR3: CASEYGANVLTF. Written as DNA, the CDR3 is TGCGCCAGCGAGTATGGGGCCAACGTCCTGACTTTC. V usage is TRBV4-3 and J usage is TRBJ2-6; no firm D call. The germline V gene has CDR1 LGHNA and CDR2 YSLEER. The CDR3 extends over 12 amino acids. Trimming shortened V by 8 bases and J by 3 bases, and 5 bases separated the two germline ends.

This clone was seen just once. The DNA of the CDR3 is TGTGCCAGCAGCGTAGATAACATCCAAGAGACCCAGTACTTC. Amino acids: CASSVDNIQETQYF. The chain recombines TRBV9 with TRBJ2-5; D remains unclear. This CDR3 contains 14 residues. Germline V gene sequence: CDR1 SGDLS, CDR2 YYNGEE. The V end was cut by 0 bases, the J end by 1 base, with 7 bases between. The full variable domain, its missing parts supplied by reference TRBV9 and TRBJ2-5, is DSGVTQTPKHLITATGQRVTLRCSPRSGDLSVYWYQQSLDQGLQFLIQYYNGEERAKGNILERFSAQQFPDLHSELNLSSLELGDSALYFCASSVDNIQETQYFGPGTRLLVL.

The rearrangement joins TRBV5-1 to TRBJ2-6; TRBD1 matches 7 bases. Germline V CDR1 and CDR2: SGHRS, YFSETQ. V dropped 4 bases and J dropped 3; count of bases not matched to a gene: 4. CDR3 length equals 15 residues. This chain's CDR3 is CASSEGQLGANVLTF. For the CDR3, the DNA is TGCGCCAGCAGCGAGGGACAGCTTGGGGCCAACGTCCTGACTTTC.

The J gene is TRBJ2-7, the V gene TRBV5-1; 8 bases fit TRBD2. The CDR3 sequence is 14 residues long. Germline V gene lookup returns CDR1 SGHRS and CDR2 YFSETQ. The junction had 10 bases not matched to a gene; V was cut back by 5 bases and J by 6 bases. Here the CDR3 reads CASSFGTAGGEQYF. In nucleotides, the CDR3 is TGCGCCAGCAGTTTCGGGACGGCGGGGGGCGAGCAGTACTTC.

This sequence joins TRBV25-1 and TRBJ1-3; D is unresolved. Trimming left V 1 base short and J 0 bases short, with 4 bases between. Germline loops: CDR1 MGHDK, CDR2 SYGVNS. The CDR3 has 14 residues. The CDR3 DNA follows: TGTGCCAGCAGTGAATCCCACTCTGGAAACACCATATATTTT. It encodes CASSESHSGNTIYF.

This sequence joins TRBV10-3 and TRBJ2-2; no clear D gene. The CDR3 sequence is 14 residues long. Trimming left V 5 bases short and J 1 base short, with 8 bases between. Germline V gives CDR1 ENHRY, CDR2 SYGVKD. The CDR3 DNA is TGTGCCATCAGTAAGATGGTGAACACCGGGGAGCTGTTTTTT. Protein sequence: CAISKMVNTGELFF.

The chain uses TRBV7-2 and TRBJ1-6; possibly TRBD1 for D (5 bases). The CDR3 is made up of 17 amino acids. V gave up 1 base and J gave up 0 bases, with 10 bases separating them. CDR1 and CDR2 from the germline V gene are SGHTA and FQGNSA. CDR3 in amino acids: CASSLGGGSSYNSPLHF. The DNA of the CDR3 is TGTGCCAGCAGCTTAGGGGGCGGGAGCTCCTATAATTCACCCCTCCACTTT.

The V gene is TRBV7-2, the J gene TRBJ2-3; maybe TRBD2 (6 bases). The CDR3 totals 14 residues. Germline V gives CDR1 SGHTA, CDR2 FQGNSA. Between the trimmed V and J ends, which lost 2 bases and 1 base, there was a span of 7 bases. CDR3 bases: TGTGCCAGCAGCTTATCTAGCGGCACAGATACGCAGTATTTT. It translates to CASSLSSGTDTQYF.

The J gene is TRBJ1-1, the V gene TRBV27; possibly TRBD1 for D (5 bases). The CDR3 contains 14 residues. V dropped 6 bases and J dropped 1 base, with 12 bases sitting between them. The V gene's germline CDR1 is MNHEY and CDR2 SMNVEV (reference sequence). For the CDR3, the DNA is TGTGCCAGCAGCGTGGAGGGGCAGAACACTGAAGCTTTCTTT. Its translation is CASSVEGQNTEAFF.